This T cell receptor (beta chain) was identified in a study of blood T cell repertoires in COVID-19. Germline trimming cut 4 bases from V and 3 bases from J; bases unmatched to any gene: 5. Germline values: CDR1 MNHEY, CDR2 SVGAGI. The CDR3 runs 15 residues. This clone appeared a few times. The table came from immunoSEQ multiplex PCR; TCRdb's copy has only in-frame clones and leaves some out. The sample includes about 200,000 clones, roughly 85% seen only once; the top ten take roughly a sixth. The sequence was collected from a man aged 40-49 years who had recovered from COVID-19. What was sequenced was PBMCs or T cells enriched from blood (not recorded which). This chain connects TRBV6-5 to TRBJ2-7; 11 nucleotides align to TRBD1. The CDR3 sequence is CASSSWTGGLYEQYF. CDR3 nucleotides: TGTGCCAGCAGTTCATGGACAGGGGGCCTCTACGAGCAGTACTTC.